This T cell receptor beta chain is from a study of T cell responses to AZD1222 COVID-19 vaccine. Study-wide results and limits: As reported, nearly half of all spike-specific TCRs target variant regions that are unmutated. Once two AZD1222 doses were given, Spike-specific TCR breadth and depth went up. Clonal diversity may have been underestimated, and the donors were mostly white British, with more females than males.

V was trimmed by 8 bases and J by 4 bases, leaving 20 bases between them. The CDR3 length is 15 residues. Germline lookup yields CDR1 MNHEY and CDR2 SVGAGI. Generated by immunoSEQ multiplex PCR, the TCRdb table keeps only in-frame clones and is missing some. The table shows about 150,000 clones, with under 95% occurring only once. A remark on this clone: Its target is not known.

V gene TRBV6-5 combines with J gene TRBJ1-1, with TRBD1 as a possible D gene (5 bases). The material was peripheral blood, obtained on day 0 of AZD1222 vaccination. The receptor comes from an adult in good health. The chain's CDR3 is CASALTGLPFTEAFF. CDR3 coding DNA: TGTGCCAGCGCCCTGACGGGACTTCCCTTCACTGAAGCTTTCTTT.